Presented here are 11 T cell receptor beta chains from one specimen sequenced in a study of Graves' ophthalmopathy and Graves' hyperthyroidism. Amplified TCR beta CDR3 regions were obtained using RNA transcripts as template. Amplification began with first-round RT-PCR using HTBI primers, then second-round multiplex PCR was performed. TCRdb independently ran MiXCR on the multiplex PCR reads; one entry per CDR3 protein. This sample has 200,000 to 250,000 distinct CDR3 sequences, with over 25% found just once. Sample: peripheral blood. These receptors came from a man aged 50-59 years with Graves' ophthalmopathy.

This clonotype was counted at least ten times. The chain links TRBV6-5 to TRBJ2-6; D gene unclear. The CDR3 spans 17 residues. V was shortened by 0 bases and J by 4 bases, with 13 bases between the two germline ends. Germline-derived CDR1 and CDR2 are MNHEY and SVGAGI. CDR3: CASSYSAEAVGANVLTF. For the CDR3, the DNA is TGTGCCAGCAGTTACTCTGCAGAAGCAGTCGGGGCCAACGTCCTGACTTTC.

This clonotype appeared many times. The CDR3 nucleotides read TGTGCCAGCAGCTTCGGGGGGCGGGAGACCCAGTACTTC. This encodes CASSFGGRETQYF. The gene calls are TRBV11-2 and TRBJ2-5, with a weak D call TRBD2 (7 bases). The CDR3 extends over 13 amino acids. V was shortened by 3 bases and J by 5 bases, with 10 bases between the two germline ends. Germline V gene sequence: CDR1 SGHAT, CDR2 FQNNGV. Variable domain in full (rest from reference TRBV11-2 and TRBJ2-5): EAGVAQSPRYKIIEKRQSVAFWCNPISGHATLYWYQQILGQGPKLLIQFQNNGVVDDSQLPKDRFSAERLKGVDSTLKIQPAKLEDSAVYLCASSFGGRETQYFGPGTRLLVL.

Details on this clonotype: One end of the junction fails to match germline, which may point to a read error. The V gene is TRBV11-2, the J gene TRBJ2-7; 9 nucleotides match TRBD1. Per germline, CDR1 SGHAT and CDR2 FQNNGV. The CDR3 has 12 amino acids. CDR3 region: CASKGTGSPMDF. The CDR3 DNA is TGTGCCAGCAAGGGGACAGGGTCGCCAATGGACTTC.

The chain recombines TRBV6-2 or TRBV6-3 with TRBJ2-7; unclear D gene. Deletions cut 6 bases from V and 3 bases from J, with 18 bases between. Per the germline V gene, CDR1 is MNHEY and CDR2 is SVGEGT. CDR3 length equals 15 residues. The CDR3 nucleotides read TGTGCCAGCAGCCCGATCTTACGCATGGGCTACGAGCAGTACTTC. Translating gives CASSPILRMGYEQYF.

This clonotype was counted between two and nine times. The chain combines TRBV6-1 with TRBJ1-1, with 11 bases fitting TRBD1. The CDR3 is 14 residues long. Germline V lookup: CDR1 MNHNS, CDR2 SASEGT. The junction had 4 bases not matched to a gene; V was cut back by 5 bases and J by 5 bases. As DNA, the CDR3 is TGTGCCAGCAGTAGGACAGGGGGCAGGACTGAAGCTTTCTTT. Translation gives CASSRTGGRTEAFF.

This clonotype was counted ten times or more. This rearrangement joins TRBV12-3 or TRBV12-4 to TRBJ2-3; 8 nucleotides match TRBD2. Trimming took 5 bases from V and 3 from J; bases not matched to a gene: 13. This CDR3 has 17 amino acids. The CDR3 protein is CASSLEPGLGDTDTQYF. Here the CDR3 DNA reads TGTGCCAGCAGTCTTGAACCGGGACTAGGAGATACAGATACGCAGTATTTT.

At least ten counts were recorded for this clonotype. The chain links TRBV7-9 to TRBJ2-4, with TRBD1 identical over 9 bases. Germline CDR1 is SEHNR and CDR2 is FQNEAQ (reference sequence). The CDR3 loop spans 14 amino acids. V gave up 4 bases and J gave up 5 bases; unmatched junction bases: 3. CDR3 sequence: CASSSRDRENIQYF. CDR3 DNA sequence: TGTGCCAGCAGCTCCCGGGACAGGGAAAACATTCAGTACTTC.

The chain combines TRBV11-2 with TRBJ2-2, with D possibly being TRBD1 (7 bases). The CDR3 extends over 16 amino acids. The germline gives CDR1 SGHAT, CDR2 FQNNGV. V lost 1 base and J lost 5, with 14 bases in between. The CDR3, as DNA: TGTGCCAGCAGCTTAGGAGGCAGGGGGGCAACCGGGGAGCTGTTTTTT. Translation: CASSLGGRGATGELFF.

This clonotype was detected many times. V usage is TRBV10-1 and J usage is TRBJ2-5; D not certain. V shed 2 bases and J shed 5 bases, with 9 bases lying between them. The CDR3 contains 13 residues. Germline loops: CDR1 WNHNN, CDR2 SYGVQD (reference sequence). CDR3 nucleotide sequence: TGCGCCAGCAGTGAGAGGAAATTGGAGACCCAGTACTTC. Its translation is CASSERKLETQYF.

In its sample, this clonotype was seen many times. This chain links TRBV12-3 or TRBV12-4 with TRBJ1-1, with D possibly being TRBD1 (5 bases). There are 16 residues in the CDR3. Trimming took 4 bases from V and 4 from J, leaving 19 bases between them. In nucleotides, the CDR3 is TGTGCCAGCAGTTCGCCATTCCGGGACGAAGGCACTGAAGCTTTCTTT. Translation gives CASSSPFRDEGTEAFF.

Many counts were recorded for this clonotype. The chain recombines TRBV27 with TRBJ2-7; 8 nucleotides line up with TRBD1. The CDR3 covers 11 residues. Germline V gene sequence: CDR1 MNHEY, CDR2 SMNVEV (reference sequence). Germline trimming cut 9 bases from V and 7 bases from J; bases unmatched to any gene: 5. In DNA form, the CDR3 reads TGTGCCAGGGACAGGGTCGGAGAGCAGTACTTC. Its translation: CARDRVGEQYF.